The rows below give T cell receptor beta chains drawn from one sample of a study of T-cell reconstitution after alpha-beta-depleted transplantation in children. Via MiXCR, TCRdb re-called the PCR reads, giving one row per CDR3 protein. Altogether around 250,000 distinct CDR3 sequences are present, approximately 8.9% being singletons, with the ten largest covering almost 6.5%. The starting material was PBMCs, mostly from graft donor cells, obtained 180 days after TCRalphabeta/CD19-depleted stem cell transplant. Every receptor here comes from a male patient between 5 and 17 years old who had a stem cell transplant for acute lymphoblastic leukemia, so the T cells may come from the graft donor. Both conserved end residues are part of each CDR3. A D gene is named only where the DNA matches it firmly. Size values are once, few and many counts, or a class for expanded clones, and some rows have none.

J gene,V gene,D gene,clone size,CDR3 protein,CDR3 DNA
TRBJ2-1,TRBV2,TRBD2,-,CAFSYVTSGRATYNEQFF,TGTGCCTTCAGTTACGTGACTAGCGGGAGGGCGACCTACAATGAGCAGTTCTTC
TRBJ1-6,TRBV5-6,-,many,CASSPDRINSPLHF,TGTGCCAGCAGCCCAGACCGGATTAATTCACCCCTCCACTTT
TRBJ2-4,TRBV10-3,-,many,CAISPGSNSGAKNIQYF,TGTGCCATCAGTCCCGGGTCCAACTCTGGAGCCAAAAACATTCAGTACTTC
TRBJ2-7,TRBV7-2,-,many,CASSLVFYEQYF,TGTGCCAGCAGCTTAGTTTTCTACGAGCAGTACTTC
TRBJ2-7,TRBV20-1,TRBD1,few,CSARVRTGSYEQYF,TGCAGTGCTAGAGTGAGGACAGGGTCCTACGAGCAGTACTTC
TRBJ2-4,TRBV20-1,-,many,CSAQISRTVTLAKNIQYF,TGCAGTGCCCAGATCAGTAGGACTGTCACCTTAGCCAAAAACATTCAGTACTTC
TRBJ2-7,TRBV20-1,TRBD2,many,CSASVAGGPGYEQYF,TGCAGTGCTAGCGTAGCGGGAGGGCCCGGCTACGAGCAGTACTTC
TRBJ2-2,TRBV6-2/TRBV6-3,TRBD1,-,CASSYEMGQYTGELFF,TGTGCCAGCAGTTACGAGATGGGACAGTACACCGGGGAGCTGTTTTTT
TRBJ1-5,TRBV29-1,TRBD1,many,CSVPTGAPDQPQHF,TGCAGCGTTCCGACAGGGGCCCCTGATCAGCCCCAGCATTTT
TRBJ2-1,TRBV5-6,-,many,CASSDPGTGDAYNEQFF,TGTGCCAGCAGCGACCCTGGGACGGGAGACGCCTACAATGAGCAGTTCTTC
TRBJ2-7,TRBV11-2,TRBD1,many,CASSPDRDRVYEQYF,TGTGCCAGCAGCCCTGACCGGGACAGGGTCTACGAGCAGTACTTC
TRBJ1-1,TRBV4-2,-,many,CASSKAAGRVEAFF,TGTGCCAGCAGCAAAGCGGCAGGGAGGGTTGAAGCTTTCTTT
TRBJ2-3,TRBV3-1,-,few,CASSQDSHRTDTQYF,TGTGCCAGCAGCCAGGACAGTCACCGCACAGATACGCAGTATTTT
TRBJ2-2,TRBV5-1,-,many,CASSFDTQASGELFF,TGCGCCAGCAGCTTTGACACGCAGGCCTCCGGGGAGCTGTTTTTT
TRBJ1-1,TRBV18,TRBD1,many,CASSLGTGSSTEAFF,TGTGCCAGCTCCCTCGGGACAGGGTCGAGCACTGAAGCTTTCTTT
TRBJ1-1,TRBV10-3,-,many,CAISDTVGGMNTEAFF,TGTGCCATCAGTGACACGGTTGGGGGCATGAACACTGAAGCTTTCTTT
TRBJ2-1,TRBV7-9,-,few,CASSPGMGNEQFF,TGTGCCAGCAGCCCGGGAATGGGCAATGAGCAGTTCTTC
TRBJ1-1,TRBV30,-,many,CAWRSPWENTEAFF,TGTGCCTGGAGATCCCCTTGGGAAAACACTGAAGCTTTCTTT
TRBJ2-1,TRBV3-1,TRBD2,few,CACSNRLSGSSYNEQFF,TGTGCCTGCTCCAATCGTCTTAGCGGGAGCTCCTACAATGAGCAGTTCTTC
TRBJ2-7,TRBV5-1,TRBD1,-,CASSSLQFTGGDDEQYF,TGCGCCAGCAGCTCCCTTCAATTTACAGGGGGCGACGACGAGCAGTACTTC
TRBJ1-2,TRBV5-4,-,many,CASSLPRDNGYTF,TGTGCCAGCAGCCTACCCCGGGACAATGGCTACACCTTC
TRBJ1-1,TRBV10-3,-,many,CAIREQSGTEAFF,TGTGCCATCAGGGAACAATCGGGCACTGAAGCTTTCTTT
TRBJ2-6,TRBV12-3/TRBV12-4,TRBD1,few,CASSLRGQGRAAGANVLTF,TGTGCCAGCAGTTTACGGGGACAGGGACGAGCGGCTGGGGCCAACGTCCTGACTTTC
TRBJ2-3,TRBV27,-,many,CASNRNGNPDTQYF,TGTGCCAGCAACAGGAACGGGAACCCAGATACGCAGTATTTT
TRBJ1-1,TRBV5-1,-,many,CASSLGGGLTEAFF,TGCGCCAGCAGCTTGGGGGGGGGTTTGACTGAAGCTTTCTTT
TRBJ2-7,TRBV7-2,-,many,CASSLMQSEQYF,TGTGCCAGCAGCTTAATGCAGTCCGAGCAGTACTTC
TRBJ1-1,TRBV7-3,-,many,CASSQGQNTEAFF,TGTGCCAGCAGCCAGGGGCAGAACACTGAAGCTTTCTTT
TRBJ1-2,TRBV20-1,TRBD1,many,CSARGRPGQGGYGYTF,TGCAGTGCTAGAGGAAGGCCGGGACAGGGGGGTTATGGCTACACCTTC